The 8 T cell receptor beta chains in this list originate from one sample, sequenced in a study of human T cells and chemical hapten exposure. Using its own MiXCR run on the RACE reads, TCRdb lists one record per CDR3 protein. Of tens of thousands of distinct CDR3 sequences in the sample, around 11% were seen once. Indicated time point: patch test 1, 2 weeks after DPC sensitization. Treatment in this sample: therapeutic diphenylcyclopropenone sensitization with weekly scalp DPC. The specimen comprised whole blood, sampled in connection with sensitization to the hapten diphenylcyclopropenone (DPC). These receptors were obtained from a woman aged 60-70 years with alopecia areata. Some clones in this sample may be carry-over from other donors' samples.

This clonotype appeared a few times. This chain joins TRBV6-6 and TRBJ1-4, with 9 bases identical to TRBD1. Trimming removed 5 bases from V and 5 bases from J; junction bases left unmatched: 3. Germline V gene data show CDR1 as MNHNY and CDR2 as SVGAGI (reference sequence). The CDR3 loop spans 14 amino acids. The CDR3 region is CASSRTGENEKLFF. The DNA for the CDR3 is TGTGCCAGCAGTAGGACAGGGGAAAATGAAAAACTGTTTTTT.

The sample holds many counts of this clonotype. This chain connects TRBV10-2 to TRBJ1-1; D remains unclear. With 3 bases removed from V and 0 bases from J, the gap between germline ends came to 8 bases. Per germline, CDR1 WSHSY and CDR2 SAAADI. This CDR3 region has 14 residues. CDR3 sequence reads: CASSEPGLNTEAFF. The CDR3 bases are TGCGCCAGCAGTGAACCCGGCCTGAACACTGAAGCTTTCTTT.

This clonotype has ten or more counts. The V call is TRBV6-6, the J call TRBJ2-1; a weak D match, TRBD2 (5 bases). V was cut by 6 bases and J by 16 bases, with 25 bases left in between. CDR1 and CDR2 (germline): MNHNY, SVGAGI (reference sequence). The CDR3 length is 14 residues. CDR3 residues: CASSPLRGRQVNFF. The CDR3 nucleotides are TGTGCCAGCAGCCCCCTTCGAGGGCGCCAAGTGAATTTCTTC.

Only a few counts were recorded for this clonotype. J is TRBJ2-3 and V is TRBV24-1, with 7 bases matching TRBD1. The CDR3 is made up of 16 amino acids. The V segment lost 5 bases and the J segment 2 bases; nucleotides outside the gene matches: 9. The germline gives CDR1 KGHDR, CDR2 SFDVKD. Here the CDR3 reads CATSASSGQLTDTQYF. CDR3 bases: TGTGCCACCAGTGCCTCGTCGGGACAGCTCACAGATACGCAGTATTTT.

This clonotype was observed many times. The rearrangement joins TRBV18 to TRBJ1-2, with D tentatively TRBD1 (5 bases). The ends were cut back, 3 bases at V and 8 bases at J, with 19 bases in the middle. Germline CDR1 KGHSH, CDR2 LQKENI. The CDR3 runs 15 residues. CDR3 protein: CASSPGTGRPEGYTF. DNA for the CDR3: TGTGCCAGCTCACCCGGGACGGGGCGGCCCGAGGGCTACACCTTC.

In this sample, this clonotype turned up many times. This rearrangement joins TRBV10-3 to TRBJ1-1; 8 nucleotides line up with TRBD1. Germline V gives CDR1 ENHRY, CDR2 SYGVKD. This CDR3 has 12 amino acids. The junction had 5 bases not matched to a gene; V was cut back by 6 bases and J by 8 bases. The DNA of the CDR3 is TGTGCCATCAGGACAGACAGGGGAGAAGCTTTCTTT. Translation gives CAIRTDRGEAFF.

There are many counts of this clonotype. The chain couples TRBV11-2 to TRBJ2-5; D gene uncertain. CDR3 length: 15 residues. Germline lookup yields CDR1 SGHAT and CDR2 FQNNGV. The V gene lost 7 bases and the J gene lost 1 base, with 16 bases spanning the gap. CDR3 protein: CASKRIARRQETQYF. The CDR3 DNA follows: TGTGCCAGCAAGCGCATAGCAAGGCGCCAAGAGACCCAGTACTTC.

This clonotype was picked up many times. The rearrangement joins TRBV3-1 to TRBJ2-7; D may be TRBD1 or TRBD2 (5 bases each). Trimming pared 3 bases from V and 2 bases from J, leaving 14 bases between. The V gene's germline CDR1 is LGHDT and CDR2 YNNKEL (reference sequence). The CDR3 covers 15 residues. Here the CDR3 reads CASSQSGPRTYEQYF. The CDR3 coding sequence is TGTGCCAGCAGCCAGTCGGGACCTCGGACCTACGAGCAGTACTTC.